These 22 T cell receptor beta chains came from one sample sequenced in a study of Ad26.COV2.S vaccination and SARS-CoV-2 variants. Sample treatment: around 19 received Ad26.COV2.S at low or high dose, single or two shots; several received placebo; per-sample allocation not given. The study sampled participants on day 63 after the first vaccine or placebo injection. Measured with immunoSEQ multiplex PCR; TCRdb has only the in-frame clones, and not every one. Of 300,000 to 350,000 clones detected, around 90% appear once; the ten largest clones hold around 5%. Sample: peripheral blood, taken in a trial of Ad26.COV2.S vaccine versus placebo. Receptor source: a person between 18 and 59 years old who received the Ad26.COV2.S COVID-19 vaccine or a placebo.

J is TRBJ2-2 and V is TRBV6-2 or TRBV6-3, with 8 nucleotides matching TRBD1. Unmatched junction bases numbered 5, after V lost 5 bases and J lost 0 bases. Germline V CDR1 and CDR2: MNHEY, SVGEGT. CDR3 length: 16 residues. DNA for the CDR3: TGTGCCAGCAGTACCAGACAGGGGTCGAACACCGGGGAGCTGTTTTTT. Its translation: CASSTRQGSNTGELFF.

In DNA form, the CDR3 reads TGTGCCAGCAGTCGTCCGCCGGGACAGGGAACCGAAAAACTGTTTTTT. Translation: CASSRPPGQGTEKLFF. V usage is TRBV28 and J usage is TRBJ1-4; 9 bases are shared with TRBD1. CDR3 size: 16 residues. The V gene's germline CDR1 is MDHEN and CDR2 SYDVKM. The trim removed 5 bases at V and 8 bases at J, leaving 12 bases unmatched. The complete variable domain, with remaining parts taken from reference TRBV28 and TRBJ1-4, reads DVKVTQSSRYLVKRTGEKVFLECVQDMDHENMFWYRQDPGLGLRLIYFSYDVKMKEKGDIPEGYSVSREKKERFSLILESASTNQTSMYLCASSRPPGQGTEKLFFGSGTQLSVL.

J is TRBJ2-3 and V is TRBV7-9; D ambiguous. Germline CDR1 and CDR2: SEHNR and FQNEAQ (reference sequence). The CDR3 extends over 13 amino acids. V shed 4 bases and J shed 3 bases, with 8 bases lying between them. The CDR3 DNA follows: TGTGCCAGCAGCTCCCGCTTTACAGATACGCAGTATTTT. It encodes CASSSRFTDTQYF.

The chain links TRBV5-1 to TRBJ2-7; 7 bases match TRBD1. From germline, CDR1 is SGHRS and CDR2 YFSETQ. Germline trimming cut 1 base from V and 2 bases from J; bases unmatched to any gene: 6. The CDR3 sequence is 15 residues long. This chain's CDR3 is CASSLKWDSPYEQYF. Here the CDR3 DNA reads TGCGCCAGCAGCTTGAAATGGGACAGCCCCTACGAGCAGTACTTC.

This rearrangement joins TRBV18 to TRBJ1-1; TRBD1 is a possible D gene (5 bases). The germline CDR1 and CDR2 sequences are KGHSH and LQKENI. The length of the CDR3 is 14 residues. Trimming took off 5 bases at V and 0 bases at J, with 10 bases between the two ends. CDR3 DNA: TGTGCCAGCTCAGAAGGGACGGTGAACACTGAAGCTTTCTTT. Amino acids: CASSEGTVNTEAFF.

The chain combines TRBV12-3 or TRBV12-4 with TRBJ1-6; D not resolved. V was cut by 8 bases and J by 10 bases, with 15 bases left in between. This CDR3 spans 13 amino acids. This chain's CDR3 is CASRGSLGSPLHF. CDR3 sequence (DNA): TGTGCCAGCCGAGGGTCCCTAGGGTCACCCCTCCACTTT.

This rearrangement joins TRBV7-8 to TRBJ2-2; D remains ambiguous. The CDR3 runs 15 residues. Trimming left V 6 bases short and J 3 bases short, with 14 bases between. CDR1 is SGHVS and CDR2 is FQNEAQ in the germline V gene. CDR3 DNA: TGTGCCAGCAGTCCTATCGGCACCGACACCGGGGAGCTGTTTTTT. As protein: CASSPIGTDTGELFF.

J is TRBJ1-2 and V is TRBV5-4; possible D gene TRBD1, 5 bases. The germline V and J ends were trimmed by 0 bases and 11 bases, with 26 bases remaining between them. The CDR3 has 17 residues. Germline values: CDR1 SGHNT, CDR2 YYREEE (reference sequence). CDR3 sequence reads: CASSLGGTGGAGWLYTF. The CDR3 DNA is TGTGCCAGCAGCTTGGGGGGGACCGGAGGGGCGGGCTGGCTATACACCTTC.

CDR3 nucleotide sequence: TGTGCCAGCAGCCAAGATAGCTGGGAGGGCCTCAAAGGGGGCTACACCTTC. Its translation: CASSQDSWEGLKGGYTF. This chain uses TRBV14 with TRBJ1-2; D is ambiguous. CDR1 and CDR2 from the germline V gene are SGHDN and FVKESK. The CDR3 sequence is 17 residues long. V lost 0 bases and J lost 8, with 22 bases in between.

The V gene is TRBV2, the J gene TRBJ2-7; the D is unclear. CDR1 and CDR2 from the germline V gene are SNHLY and FYNNEI. This CDR3 region has 15 residues. V was shortened by 2 bases and J by 4 bases, with 15 bases between the two germline ends. CDR3 region: CASSEKGSAPYEQYF. The CDR3 DNA reads as TGTGCCAGCAGTGAAAAAGGGTCGGCCCCTTACGAGCAGTACTTC.

The chain is built from TRBV4-1 and TRBJ2-7; 11 bases match TRBD2. Germline lookup yields CDR1 MGHRA and CDR2 YSYEKL. The CDR3 covers 14 residues. J gave up 4 bases and V 1 base, and 0 bases lay outside the gene matches. CDR3 residues: CASSQGLAGYEQYF. The CDR3 bases are TGCGCCAGCAGCCAAGGACTAGCGGGGTACGAGCAGTACTTC.

The chain carries TRBV6-2 or TRBV6-3 and TRBJ1-1; 10 bases fit TRBD1. V shed 2 bases and J 10 bases; nucleotides not matched to a gene: 4. The V gene's germline CDR1 is MNHEY and CDR2 SVGEGT. This CDR3 has 13 residues. Here the CDR3 reads CASSYGTGVRAFF. The CDR3 DNA reads TGTGCCAGCAGTTACGGGACAGGGGTTCGAGCTTTCTTT.

The chain recombines TRBV9 with TRBJ2-2, with TRBD2 as a possible D gene (6 bases). The CDR3 is 14 residues long. Germline values: CDR1 SGDLS, CDR2 YYNGEE. Trimming left V 6 bases short and J 5 bases short, with 14 bases between. Here the CDR3 reads CASTRTGVTGELFF. The CDR3 region has the DNA TGTGCCAGCACTCGTACGGGGGTTACCGGGGAGCTGTTTTTT.

The J gene is TRBJ1-1, the V gene TRBV3-1 (or the pseudogene TRBV3-2), with a weak D call TRBD1 (6 bases). The germline gives CDR1 LGHDT, CDR2 YNNKEL (reference sequence). This CDR3 has 12 amino acids. V was trimmed by 7 bases and J by 7 bases, leaving 13 bases between them. The CDR3 is CASKVGAGEAFF. CDR3 sequence (DNA): TGTGCCAGCAAGGTGGGGGCAGGTGAAGCTTTCTTT.

As regards this clone: Other DNA sequences in the same sample also yield this CDR3. This sequence joins TRBV12-3 or TRBV12-4 and TRBJ1-2; D is unclear. The V end lost 1 base, the J end lost 4 bases, and 7 bases lay between the germline ends. The CDR3 runs to 13 residues. DNA for the CDR3: TGTGCCAGCAGTTTAGGTGGGTTCTATGGCTACACCTTC. It yields the protein CASSLGGFYGYTF.

The gene calls are TRBV5-1 and TRBJ2-2; no clear D. V was shortened by 0 bases and J by 0 bases, with 6 bases between the two germline ends. The CDR3 consists of 15 residues. Per the germline V gene, CDR1 is SGHRS and CDR2 is YFSETQ. CDR3: CASSLGVPNTGELFF. CDR3 in DNA: TGCGCCAGCAGCTTGGGTGTTCCGAACACCGGGGAGCTGTTTTTT.

The V call is TRBV27, the J call TRBJ2-2; no definite D call. Germline V gene sequence: CDR1 MNHEY, CDR2 SMNVEV (reference sequence). V shed 6 bases and J shed 3 bases, with 11 bases lying between them. This CDR3 is 14 amino acids long. The CDR3 nucleotides are TGTGCCAGCAGACCCCTGCCTTACACCGGGGAGCTGTTTTTT. Its translation: CASRPLPYTGELFF.

V and J are TRBV6-1 and TRBJ2-7; the D gene is possibly TRBD2 (5 bases). This CDR3 has 14 amino acids. Trimming took 3 bases from V and 7 from J, leaving 16 bases between them. The germline gives CDR1 MNHNS, CDR2 SASEGT. The CDR3 sequence is CASSDGRTGVEQYV. The CDR3 DNA is TGTGCCAGCAGTGATGGCAGAACCGGGGTGGAGCAGTACGTC.

V and J are TRBV30 and TRBJ2-5; unclear D gene. Germline V lookup: CDR1 GTSNPN, CDR2 SVGIG (reference sequence). The CDR3 is 12 residues long. Trimming took off 1 base at V and 5 bases at J, with 8 bases between the two ends. In DNA, the CDR3 is TGTGCCTGGAGTGGCTTCGGGGAGACCCAGTACTTC. Its protein product is CAWSGFGETQYF.

The chain employs TRBV18 and TRBJ2-7; maybe TRBD2 (6 bases). CDR1 KGHSH and CDR2 LQKENI come from the germline V gene. Trimming left V 0 bases short and J 3 bases short, with 9 bases between. This CDR3 is 14 amino acids long. This CDR3 reads CASSPPGLSYEQYV. In nucleotides, the CDR3 is TGTGCCAGCTCACCACCGGGACTTAGCTACGAGCAGTACGTC.

The gene calls are TRBV27 and TRBJ2-1, with 13 bases matching TRBD2. The ends lost 6 bases at V and 9 bases at J; junction bases unmatched: 8. The CDR3 extends over 15 amino acids. Germline CDR1 is MNHEY and CDR2 is SMNVEV (reference sequence). This chain's CDR3 is CASRILAGGPIEQFF. CDR3 DNA: TGTGCCAGCAGGATACTAGCGGGAGGGCCCATTGAGCAGTTCTTC.

The genes are TRBV18 and TRBJ1-3; D is uncertain. This CDR3 region has 15 residues. Deletions cut 2 bases from V and 0 bases from J, with 8 bases between. Germline V gene data show CDR1 as KGHSH and CDR2 as LQKENI. The DNA for the CDR3 is TGTGCCAGCTCACCATATGCGCGCTCTGGAAACACCATATATTTT. It codes for CASSPYARSGNTIYF.